This TCR beta chain was identified in a study of T cell responses to AZD1222 COVID-19 vaccine. The study's findings and limits: In the spike-specific TCR repertoire, nearly half reportedly target unmutated variant regions. Only 5 or 6 people who got AZD1222 tested seropositive at baseline. The donor group comprised mostly white British people and more females; the analysis possibly underestimated clonal diversity.

Notes on this clone: Antigen specificity is unknown.

The CDR3 runs to 12 residues. Between the trimmed V and J ends, which lost 5 bases and 8 bases, there was a span of 12 bases. CDR1 and CDR2 (germline): SEHNR, FQNEAQ (reference sequence). TCRdb keeps only in-frame clones here, not all; method: immunoSEQ multiplex PCR. The repertoire holds some 120,000 clones, with around 90% as singletons. The receptor comes from an adult in good health. Specimen: peripheral blood, collected on day 0 of AZD1222 vaccination. The chain joins TRBV7-9 to TRBJ1-2; D gene ambiguous. The CDR3, as DNA: TGTGCCAGCAGCCCAGGCCCCTCCGGCTACACCTTC. Translating it yields CASSPGPSGYTF.